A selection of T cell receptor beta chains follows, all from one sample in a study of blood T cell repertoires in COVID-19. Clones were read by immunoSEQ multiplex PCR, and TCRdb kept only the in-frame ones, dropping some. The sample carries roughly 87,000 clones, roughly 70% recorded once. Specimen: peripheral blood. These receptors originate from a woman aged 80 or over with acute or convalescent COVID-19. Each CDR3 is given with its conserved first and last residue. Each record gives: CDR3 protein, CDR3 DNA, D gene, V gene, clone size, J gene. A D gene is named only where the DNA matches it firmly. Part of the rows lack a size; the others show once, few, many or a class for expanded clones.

CASSLTPNTGELFF	TGTGCCAGCAGCCTGACACCGAACACCGGGGAGCTGTTTTTT	-	TRBV7-3	-	TRBJ2-2
CASSFPGEPYEQYF	TGTGCCAGCAGTTTTCCAGGGGAGCCCTACGAGCAGTACTTC	-	TRBV28	few	TRBJ2-7
CAGPRQVADEQFF	TGTGCCGGCCCCCGACAGGTCGCCGATGAGCAGTTCTTC	-	TRBV6-9	few	TRBJ2-1
CASSGENTEAFF	TGCGCCAGCTCCGGGGAGAACACTGAAGCTTTCTTT	-	TRBV5-1	-	TRBJ1-1
CASSQDSYRGLPPYEQYF	TGTGCCAGCAGCCAAGATTCTTATAGGGGGTTACCTCCCTACGAGCAGTACTTC	-	TRBV3-1/TRBV3-2	-	TRBJ2-7
CASSSQGGDSPLHF	TGTGCCAGCAGCTCTCAGGGCGGAGATTCACCCCTCCACTTT	-	TRBV7-8	-	TRBJ1-6
CASSYSTRGDTEAFF	TGTGCCAGCAGTTACTCTACCAGGGGAGACACTGAAGCTTTCTTT	-	TRBV6-5	-	TRBJ1-1
CASSQAGDEQFF	TGCGCCAGCAGCCAAGCCGGAGATGAGCAGTTCTTC	-	TRBV4-3	-	TRBJ2-1
CASSPGGTSALSSYNEQFF	TGTGCCAGCAGCCCTGGAGGGACTAGCGCCTTAAGCTCCTACAATGAGCAGTTCTTC	-	TRBV21-1	few	TRBJ2-1
CASSPGTATNEKLFF	TGTGCCAGCAGCCCTGGGACAGCAACTAATGAAAAACTGTTTTTT	TRBD1	TRBV9	-	TRBJ1-4
CASSPGLGYEQYF	TGTGCCAGCAGCCCCGGACTAGGCTACGAGCAGTACTTC	TRBD2	TRBV13	-	TRBJ2-7
CASSTNPGKDGYTF	TGTGCCAGTAGTACGAACCCAGGGAAAGATGGCTACACCTTC	-	TRBV19	-	TRBJ1-2
CASSKGGTGRVGAFF	TGTGCCAGTAGTAAGGGAGGGACAGGTCGAGTGGGAGCTTTCTTT	TRBD1	TRBV19	few	TRBJ1-1
CASRRDRDSPLHF	TGTGCCAGCCGCCGGGACAGGGATTCACCCCTCCACTTT	TRBD1	TRBV2	-	TRBJ1-6
CASSQDGGGTEAFF	TGTGCCAGCAGCCAAGACGGGGGTGGAACTGAAGCTTTCTTT	-	TRBV3-1/TRBV3-2	-	TRBJ1-1
CASSADSDNTEAFF	TGCGCCAGCAGCGCGGACAGCGATAACACTGAAGCTTTCTTT	-	TRBV5-1	-	TRBJ1-1
CASSWDREDEKLFF	TGTGCCAGCAGTTGGGACAGGGAAGATGAAAAACTGTTTTTT	TRBD1	TRBV6-5	once	TRBJ1-4
CASSLPWTSGNEQFF	TGCGCCAGCAGCTTGCCCTGGACTAGCGGGAATGAGCAGTTCTTC	TRBD2	TRBV5-1	-	TRBJ2-1
CASSLGRGSFDYGYTF	TGTGCCAGCAGCTTAGGTAGGGGCTCGTTTGACTATGGCTACACCTTC	-	TRBV7-9	-	TRBJ1-2
CASRSASGGKGYTF	TGTGCCAGCAGGTCCGCCTCAGGGGGCAAAGGCTACACCTTC	TRBD1	TRBV6-6	-	TRBJ1-2
CASSRRQGSYEQYF	TGCGCCAGCAGCAGAAGACAGGGCTCCTACGAGCAGTACTTC	TRBD1	TRBV5-1	-	TRBJ2-7
CASSRGVASADTQYF	TGTGCCAGCAGCAGGGGGGTGGCCTCGGCAGATACGCAGTATTTT	-	TRBV6-5	-	TRBJ2-3
CASSFGRGGRTEAFF	TGTGCCAGCAGCTTCGGTCGCGGGGGTCGGACTGAAGCTTTCTTT	-	TRBV7-2	-	TRBJ1-1
CASSFYRGARMSLGELFF	TGCGCCAGCAGCTTCTACCGGGGGGCGCGAATGTCCCTCGGGGAGCTGTTTTTT	-	TRBV5-1	-	TRBJ2-2
CASSYSRGQSEAFF	TGTGCCAGCAGTTACAGTAGGGGTCAATCTGAAGCTTTCTTT	-	TRBV6-2/TRBV6-3	-	TRBJ1-1
CASSPVGGPRDTQYF	TGTGCCAGCAGCCCGGTCGGGGGGCCTAGAGATACGCAGTATTTT	-	TRBV7-9	many	TRBJ2-3
CSVRGSQITSTDTQYF	TGCAGCGTCCGGGGGAGCCAGATAACTAGCACAGATACGCAGTATTTT	-	TRBV29-1	-	TRBJ2-3
CASTFSSGKVAFF	TGTGCCAGTACCTTCTCTTCGGGAAAGGTAGCTTTCTTT	-	TRBV19	-	TRBJ1-1
CASSLTQGARTEAFF	TGTGCCAGCAGCCTTACACAGGGGGCACGGACTGAAGCTTTCTTT	TRBD1	TRBV14	-	TRBJ1-1
CASSSQSVTDTQYF	TGTGCCAGCAGCTCCCAGAGCGTCACAGATACGCAGTATTTT	-	TRBV7-8	few	TRBJ2-3
CASSGLGLNTGELFF	TGTGCCAGCAGCGGACTAGGATTGAACACCGGGGAGCTGTTTTTT	TRBD2	TRBV27	-	TRBJ2-2
CASSQDDANTDTQYF	TGCGCCAGCAGCCAAGATGATGCTAACACAGATACGCAGTATTTT	-	TRBV4-3	-	TRBJ2-3
CASSFTGRPNTEAFF	TGTGCCAGCAGCTTCACAGGGAGACCCAACACTGAAGCTTTCTTT	-	TRBV5-6	-	TRBJ1-1
CASSEGRFQGAEAFF	TGTGCCAGCAGTGAAGGAAGGTTTCAGGGTGCTGAAGCTTTCTTT	-	TRBV6-1	-	TRBJ1-1
CASSFGQQFSGANVLTF	TGTGCCAGCAGCTTCGGACAGCAATTCTCTGGGGCCAACGTCCTGACTTTC	-	TRBV9	once	TRBJ2-6
CASSRETGEGEQYF	TGTGCCAGCTCACGAGAGACAGGGGAAGGAGAGCAGTACTTC	TRBD1	TRBV18	-	TRBJ2-7
CASSFNEEQYF	TGTGCCAGCAGTTTCAATGAGGAGCAGTACTTC	-	TRBV2	-	TRBJ2-7
CASRLGQASYEQYF	TGTGCCAGCAGATTGGGACAGGCTTCCTACGAGCAGTACTTC	TRBD1	TRBV7-2	-	TRBJ2-7
CASSWTGGDGYTF	TGTGCCAGCAGTTGGACAGGGGGAGATGGCTACACCTTC	TRBD1	TRBV28	few	TRBJ1-2
CASRFTGTNEQFF	TGTGCCAGCAGGTTTACAGGGACCAATGAGCAGTTCTTC	-	TRBV7-3	-	TRBJ2-1
CASSYQETGSGSPLHF	TGTGCCAGCAGTTACCAAGAAACAGGGAGTGGATCACCCCTCCACTTT	-	TRBV6-5	-	TRBJ1-6
CASSYSGTSGVYNEQFF	TGTGCCAGCAGTTACTCGGGGACTAGCGGGGTTTACAATGAGCAGTTCTTC	TRBD2	TRBV6-2/TRBV6-3	few	TRBJ2-1